The present entry profiles one T cell receptor (beta chain) with its context. Trimming stripped 0 bases from V and 1 base from J, with 6 bases between. The CDR3 is made up of 14 amino acids. Germline V gives CDR1 MRHNA, CDR2 SNTAGT. Here immunoSEQ multiplex PCR was the method, and the copy in TCRdb shows in-frame clones only, minus some. The repertoire has 60,000 to 95,000 clones, about nine tenths of them found once; the top ten carry about 9.5%. The sample belongs to a study of control samples from healthy donors and cancer patients. This sequence was found in a woman aged 45 to 65 with colorectal cancer. The sample was PBMCs. The chain recombines TRBV6-4 with TRBJ1-1; D is unresolved. CDR3 sequence (DNA): TGTGCCAGCAGTGACTCCACGGAGAACACTGAAGCTTTCTTT. This translates into CASSDSTENTEAFF.